The present T cell receptor (beta chain) was sequenced within a study of blood T cell repertoires in COVID-19. The protocol was immunoSEQ multiplex PCR, while the TCRdb copy is restricted to in-frame clones and leaves out a portion. The table records about 260,000 clones, approximately 87% of them present only once. V trimming: 4 bases; J trimming: 0 bases; junction bases outside the gene matches: 2. This CDR3 comprises 14 residues. Germline CDR1 PRHDT, CDR2 FYEKMQ (reference sequence). This TCR was sampled from a woman in her thirties or forties who had recovered from COVID-19. The gene calls are TRBV13 and TRBJ2-7; 8 bases map to TRBD1. Sequencing used peripheral blood. CDR3 loop: CASSSGQGSYEQYF. In nucleotides, the CDR3 is TGTGCCAGCAGCTCCGGACAGGGCTCCTACGAGCAGTACTTC.